The entry that follows covers one T cell receptor beta chain sequence. Its antigen is undetermined. Assayed TCR templates numbered 90,000 to 100,000 for each sample. Sequenced by immunoSEQ multiplex PCR; TCRdb stores in-frame clones only, minus some. The sample holds 50,000 to 55,000 clones; over 90% are singletons and the top ten take 17%. The data belong to a study of siplizumab effects on memory and regulatory T cells. Trimming left V 4 bases short and J 5 bases short, with 9 bases between. Germline V lookup: CDR1 SGHNT, CDR2 YENEEA. CDR3 length: 13 amino acids. Notes on the study in general: Reactions containing siplizumab showed mappable alloreactive CD4+ clones averaging roughly 70% Treg-derived, versus roughly 30% in controls. Siplizumab led to significantly less abundant alloreactive sequences that could be traced back to unstimulated CD4+ memory cells.

The sequenced sample consisted of CD8+ T cells sorted from blood. The receptor comes from a human donor in good health. This chain connects TRBV11-3 to TRBJ2-1; no reliable D call. CDR3 in DNA: TGTGCCAGCAGCTCCACTGAGAACAATGAGCAGTTCTTC. Translating gives CASSSTENNEQFF.